The rows below give T cell receptor beta chains drawn from one sample of a study of identical twins. TCRdb re-called the 5' RACE reads with MiXCR, one entry per CDR3 protein. Of under 350,000 distinct CDR3 sequences listed, 8.5% to 9.5% are singletons. Separately, the same data were catalogued under a study of yellow fever vaccine responses in identical twins.

Sample: CD8+ T cells sorted from blood. The receptors shown here come from a young woman in good health. The CDR3 runs from the conserved cysteine through the conserved F or W. Each record gives: V gene, J gene, clone size, D gene, CDR3 protein, CDR3 DNA. D genes are given only for firm matches. Only part of the rows carry a size: once, few, many, or a class if the clone is expanded.

TRBV4-3	TRBJ2-1	many	-	CASSQDPSLGEQFF	TGCGCCAGCAGCCAAGATCCGTCGTTGGGAGAGCAGTTCTTC
TRBV4-1	TRBJ2-1	few	-	CASSQGGTPDHEQFF	TGCGCCAGCAGCCAAGGCGGGACCCCCGACCATGAGCAGTTCTTC
TRBV7-7	TRBJ2-7	few	TRBD2	CASSFRTGLAGGEQYF	TGTGCTAGCAGCTTCCGAACCGGACTAGCGGGAGGCGAGCAGTACTTC
TRBV9	TRBJ2-4	-	TRBD1	CASSRGQAKNILYF	TGTGCCAGCAGTCGGGGACAGGCCAAAAACATTCTGTACTTC
TRBV5-1	TRBJ2-5	many	-	CASSLVYKGGGETQYF	TGCGCCAGCAGCTTGGTCTATAAAGGTGGGGGAGAGACCCAGTACTTC
TRBV4-1	TRBJ2-7	many	TRBD1	CASSQAVQGERLYEQYF	TGCGCCAGCAGCCAAGCCGTACAGGGGGAGAGACTCTACGAGCAGTACTTC
TRBV4-3	TRBJ1-1	-	-	CASSQRRTAVNTEAFF	TGCGCCAGCAGCCAGCGCCGGACAGCTGTGAACACTGAAGCTTTCTTT
TRBV28	TRBJ2-2	many	TRBD2	CASSGLARLSNTGELFF	TGTGCCAGCAGTGGACTAGCGCGCCTATCGAACACCGGGGAGCTGTTTTTT
TRBV6-1	TRBJ2-7	many	TRBD1	CASSEPPGQGTGEQYF	TGTGCCAGCAGTGAACCTCCGGGACAGGGAACGGGGGAGCAGTACTTC
TRBV20-1	TRBJ2-7	many	-	CSADGEHAAYEQYF	TGCAGTGCTGACGGGGAACACGCAGCCTACGAGCAGTACTTC
TRBV27	TRBJ2-1	many	TRBD2	CASSFSAGARNEQFF	TGTGCCAGCAGTTTCTCAGCGGGAGCTCGTAATGAGCAGTTCTTC
TRBV10-3	TRBJ2-2	many	TRBD2	CAISPGLAPPGELFF	TGTGCCATCAGTCCGGGACTAGCGCCCCCCGGGGAGCTGTTTTTT
TRBV11-1	TRBJ2-7	few	-	CASSLEKTVGVFSYEQYF	TGTGCCAGCAGCTTAGAAAAGACAGTTGGTGTATTCTCCTACGAGCAGTACTTC
TRBV6-1	TRBJ1-1	-	-	CASRLQTSATEAFF	TGTGCCAGCAGACTCCAGACCTCTGCCACTGAAGCTTTCTTT
TRBV6-5	TRBJ2-7	-	-	CASSTGHEQYF	TGTGCCAGCAGCACCGGCCACGAGCAGTACTTC
TRBV7-9	TRBJ2-5	-	-	CASSLAWLFQETQYF	TGTGCCAGCAGCTTAGCCTGGTTATTCCAAGAGACCCAGTACTTC
TRBV9	TRBJ1-1	-	-	CASSVETGPEAFF	TGTGCCAGCAGCGTAGAGACGGGCCCTGAAGCTTTCTTT
TRBV29-1	TRBJ2-7	many	-	CSAQLIGGPLEQYF	TGCAGCGCCCAACTCATTGGAGGCCCCCTCGAGCAGTACTTC
TRBV6-2/TRBV6-3	TRBJ2-5	-	TRBD1	CASSPEAGTGRETQYF	TGTGCCAGCAGCCCCGAGGCCGGGACAGGACGGGAGACCCAGTACTTC
TRBV4-1	TRBJ2-7	many	-	CASSNGVDYEQYF	TGCGCCAGCAGCAACGGTGTTGACTACGAGCAGTACTTC
TRBV7-9	TRBJ2-1	few	-	CASSVTGTSYNEQFF	TGTGCCAGCAGCGTAACCGGGACATCCTACAATGAGCAGTTCTTC
TRBV12-5	TRBJ2-3	few	-	CASGLVVGDTQYF	TGTGCTAGTGGTTTGGTTGTCGGAGATACGCAGTATTTT
TRBV6-5	TRBJ1-5	-	-	CASSSTASNQPQHF	TGTGCCAGCAGTTCAACAGCGAGCAATCAGCCCCAGCATTTT
TRBV7-6	TRBJ2-3	many	TRBD2	CASSLASSGTTDTQYF	TGTGCCAGCAGCTTAGCTTCTAGCGGTACCACAGATACGCAGTATTTT
TRBV7-9	TRBJ1-5	many	-	CASSFSGQPQHF	TGTGCCAGCAGCTTCAGTGGGCAGCCCCAGCATTTT
TRBV7-8	TRBJ2-3	-	TRBD2	CASSFARLAGESPTDTQYF	TGTGCCAGCAGCTTCGCGAGACTAGCGGGGGAAAGCCCCACAGATACGCAGTATTTT
TRBV7-7	TRBJ2-7	-	TRBD2	CASSPAGGAPHEQYF	TGTGCTAGCAGCCCGGCGGGGGGGGCCCCTCACGAGCAGTACTTC
TRBV20-1	TRBJ2-1	-	-	CSAKDFYNEQFF	TGCAGTGCTAAGGACTTCTACAATGAGCAGTTCTTC
TRBV30	TRBJ2-7	few	-	CAWSDGPSHEQYF	TGTGCCTGGAGTGACGGCCCTAGTCACGAGCAGTACTTC
TRBV10-3	TRBJ2-7	many	TRBD2	CAISEAGLAGEYSYEQYF	TGTGCCATCAGTGAGGCAGGACTAGCGGGGGAGTACTCCTACGAGCAGTACTTC
TRBV4-3	TRBJ2-1	few	TRBD2	CASSPGSGLGPDNEQFF	TGCGCCAGCAGTCCCGGCTCGGGACTAGGACCGGACAATGAGCAGTTCTTC
TRBV12-3/TRBV12-4	TRBJ1-1	few	-	CASSLAAEAFF	TGTGCCAGCAGTCTGGCAGCTGAAGCTTTCTTT
TRBV5-1	TRBJ2-2	-	-	CASSLWGGAPGELFF	TGCGCCAGCAGCTTGTGGGGGGGCGCCCCCGGGGAGCTGTTTTTT
TRBV5-1	TRBJ2-1	few	-	CASSGGAGVSNEQFF	TGCGCCAGCAGCGGCGGCGCCGGGGTTAGCAATGAGCAGTTCTTC
TRBV5-1	TRBJ2-3	-	TRBD1	CASAVGDRGRWSTDTQYF	TGCGCCAGCGCGGTCGGGGACAGGGGGCGGTGGAGCACAGATACGCAGTATTTT